The 13 T cell receptor beta chains reported below all come from one sample, sequenced in a study of immune characterization of retroperitoneal liposarcoma (dated by TCRdb to about 2019). Libraries came from PCR. The listed sequencing device is NextSeq 500. TCRdb reprocessed the public reads (quality trimming at Q25 with fastp, clone calling with MiXCR) and kept in-frame beta chains. Records with the same CDR3 protein are collapsed into one entry carrying the most frequent genes and DNA. For this sample the table gives under 11,000 distinct CDR3 sequences, of which roughly a quarter were detected only once. The ten largest account for 6.5% to 8.5% of the sample. The sequenced material came from tumor tissue. These receptor sequences come from a male donor with retroperitoneal liposarcoma.

The chain recombines TRBV12-3 or TRBV12-4 with TRBJ2-2; 7 bases match TRBD2. V trimming: 0 bases; J trimming: 5 bases; junction bases outside the gene matches: 0. CDR3 length: 14 amino acids. The CDR3 bases are TGTGCCAGCAGTTTAGCGGGAGGGACCGGGGAGCTGTTTTTT. Translated: CASSLAGGTGELFF.

The rearrangement links TRBV6-1 to TRBJ2-3, with 8 bases matching TRBD1. V lost 5 bases to trimming and J lost 3 bases; unmatched junction nucleotides: 7. The CDR3 sequence is 15 residues long. The germline CDR1 and CDR2 sequences are MNHNS and SASEGT. The CDR3 protein is CASSSRGRRTDTQYF. CDR3 nucleotide sequence: TGTGCCAGCAGTTCCAGGGGGCGCCGGACAGATACGCAGTATTTT.

This clonotype was detected a few times. The V gene is TRBV12-3 or TRBV12-4, the J gene TRBJ2-1; perhaps D is TRBD1 or TRBD2 (5 bases each). With 6 bases removed from V and 5 bases from J, the gap between germline ends came to 17 bases. The CDR3 extends over 15 amino acids. This CDR3 reads CASRPGARSDNEQFF. CDR3 nucleotides: TGTGCCAGCAGACCCGGGGCCAGATCAGACAATGAGCAGTTCTTC.

This clonotype has ten or more counts. The chain recombines TRBV7-2 with TRBJ2-3, with a weak D call TRBD1 (6 bases). Germline values: CDR1 SGHTA, CDR2 FQGNSA. This CDR3 spans 16 amino acids. Trimming shortened V by 3 bases and J by 6 bases, and 19 bases separated the two germline ends. The CDR3 sequence: CASSFVGRGTSDTQYF. In DNA, the CDR3 is TGTGCCAGCAGCTTTGTAGGCAGGGGTACTTCCGATACGCAGTATTTT.

The rearrangement links TRBV6-1 to TRBJ2-3; no definite D call. The germline V and J ends were trimmed by 2 bases and 4 bases, with 10 bases remaining between them. The CDR3 spans 14 residues. From germline, CDR1 is MNHNS and CDR2 SASEGT. The chain's CDR3 is CASSESRIADTQYF. In DNA, the CDR3 is TGTGCCAGCAGTGAATCTAGGATCGCAGATACGCAGTATTTT.

By share, this clonotype ranks as medium-sized (0.01 to 0.1%). The CDR3 sequence is CASSSGTSGYGETQFF. Here the CDR3 DNA reads TGTGCCAGCAGCTCCGGGACTAGCGGCTACGGAGAGACCCAGTTCTTC. The V gene is TRBV7-9, the J gene TRBJ2-1; the match to TRBD2 covers 11 bases. The germline V gene has CDR1 SEHNR and CDR2 FQNEAQ (reference sequence). This CDR3 has 16 amino acids. With 4 bases clipped from V and 13 bases from J, the junction kept 15 bases outside the gene matches.

Ten or more counts support this clonotype. J is TRBJ1-1 and V is TRBV25-1; D is undetermined. Germline assignment: CDR1 MGHDK and CDR2 SYGVNS. The CDR3 has 13 amino acids. V was pared by 8 bases and J by 12 bases, with 22 bases between. The CDR3 loop is CASGSPSPRRSFF. The CDR3 coding sequence is TGTGCCAGCGGTTCGCCATCGCCACGGCGATCTTTCTTT. The complete variable domain, with remaining parts taken from reference TRBV25-1 and TRBJ1-1, reads EADIYQTPRYLVIGTGKKITLECSQTMGHDKMYWYQQDPGMELHLIHYSYGVNSTEKGDLSSESTVSRIRTEHFPLTLESARPSHTSQYLCASGSPSPRRSFFGQGTRLTVV.

This clonotype is medium-sized (0.01 to 0.1%). The CDR3 sequence: CASRQGAGNTEAFF. The CDR3 DNA sequence: TGTGCCAGCAGACAAGGGGCAGGAAACACTGAAGCTTTCTTT. The genes are TRBV6-1 and TRBJ1-1; TRBD1 might be the D (5 bases). The CDR3 has 14 amino acids. Per the germline V gene, CDR1 is MNHNS and CDR2 is SASEGT. The V end was cut by 6 bases, the J end by 2 bases, with 13 bases between.

CDR3 coding DNA: TGTGCCATCCTTGACGGGGGCGCCTACTATGGCTACACCTTC. Encoded protein: CAILDGGAYYGYTF. The rearrangement links TRBV6-1 to TRBJ1-2; perhaps TRBD1 as D (6 bases). V lost 10 bases and J 3 bases, leaving 18 bases between the germline ends. In germline, CDR1 is MNHNS, CDR2 SASEGT. The CDR3 has 14 residues.

Ten or more counts support this clonotype. The chain carries TRBV7-8 and TRBJ1-5; TRBD1 matches 7 bases. The germline CDR1 and CDR2 sequences are SGHVS and FQNEAQ. J was trimmed by 9 bases and V by 5 bases; bases with no gene match: 10. CDR3 size: 14 residues. DNA for the CDR3: TGTGCCAGCAGCGCCCGGGACAGCGAGGGGCCCCAGCATTTT. This codes for CASSARDSEGPQHF. Based on the CDR3 plus reference TRBV7-8 and TRBJ1-5, the full variable domain is GAGVSQSPRYKVAKRGQDVALRCDPISGHVSLFWYQQALGQGPEFLTYFQNEAQLDKSGLPSDRFFAERPEGSVSTLKIQRTQQEDSAVYLCASSARDSEGPQHFGDGTRLSIL.

The rearrangement links TRBV25-1 to TRBJ2-5, with a possible D match to TRBD1 (5 bases). Between the trimmed V and J ends, which lost 3 bases and 2 bases, there was a span of 13 bases. Germline V gene lookup returns CDR1 MGHDK and CDR2 SYGVNS. This CDR3 has 15 amino acids. The CDR3 sequence: CASSDPREVQETQYF. The DNA of the CDR3 is TGTGCCAGCAGTGATCCCAGGGAAGTACAAGAGACCCAGTACTTC. Together with reference TRBV25-1 and TRBJ2-5, the CDR3 gives the full variable domain: EADIYQTPRYLVIGTGKKITLECSQTMGHDKMYWYQQDPGMELHLIHYSYGVNSTEKGDLSSESTVSRIRTEHFPLTLESARPSHTSQYLCASSDPREVQETQYFGPGTRLLVL.

V is TRBV10-1 and J is TRBJ2-1; TRBD1 matches at 8 bases. The J call is in doubt because the DNA end fits TRBJ2-7 better. The CDR3 loop spans 13 amino acids. The germline CDR1 and CDR2 sequences are WNHNN and SYGVQD (reference sequence). Here the CDR3 reads CASSGTGNNEQYF. The CDR3 coding sequence is TGCGCCAGCAGTGGGACAGGGAACAATGAGCAGTACTTC.

Relative to its sample, this clonotype is medium-sized. The chain has TRBV6-1 and TRBJ2-3, with D tentatively TRBD1 (6 bases). V was clipped by 0 bases and J by 3 bases, with 10 bases between them. The CDR3 consists of 15 residues. The germline V gene has CDR1 MNHNS and CDR2 SASEGT. CDR3 in DNA: TGTGCCAGCAGTGAAGCGCAGGGGTCAACAGATACGCAGTATTTT. It is translated as CASSEAQGSTDTQYF.